Listed here are 23 T cell receptor beta chains from one sample, sequenced in a study of blood T cell repertoires in COVID-19. Produced via immunoSEQ multiplex PCR; TCRdb's table is partial and in-frame only. The data hold more than 110,000 clones, with roughly 84% observed a single time. The material sequenced was PBMCs or T cells enriched from blood (not recorded which). These receptors were obtained from a man between 40 and 49 years old with acute COVID-19.

The chain links TRBV28 to TRBJ1-4; D possibly corresponds to TRBD1 (6 bases). V shed 5 bases and J shed 7 bases, with 17 bases lying between them. This CDR3 contains 15 residues. The germline CDR1 and CDR2 sequences are MDHEN and SYDVKM. For the CDR3, the DNA is TGTGCCAGCAGTCCGACACAGGGTCGGGGTGAAAAACTGTTTTTT. Translating it yields CASSPTQGRGEKLFF.

V usage is TRBV2 and J usage is TRBJ2-7, with TRBD1 matching 7 bases. V was clipped by 7 bases and J by 3 bases; unmatched bases: 9. CDR1 is SNHLY, CDR2 FYNNEI, per germline. This CDR3 contains 14 residues. CDR3 nucleotide sequence: TGTGCCAGCAAGTTCGACAGGGAAGTCTACGAGCAGTACTTC. It is translated as CASKFDREVYEQYF.

The rearrangement uses TRBV27 and TRBJ2-1; the match to TRBD2 covers 11 bases. There are 14 residues in the CDR3. The J segment lost 8 bases and the V segment lost 5 bases, leaving 5 bases of the junction unmatched. From germline, CDR1 is MNHEY and CDR2 SMNVEV (reference sequence). The CDR3 DNA reads as TGTGCCAGCAGTGGCACTAGCGGGAGTTATGAGCAGTTCTTC. This codes for CASSGTSGSYEQFF.

This clone has a single count. V and J are TRBV29-1 and TRBJ2-5; 8 positions agree with TRBD2. Germline V gene sequence: CDR1 SQVTM, CDR2 ANQGSEA. The CDR3 is 12 residues long. V trimming: 6 bases; J trimming: 4 bases; junction bases outside the gene matches: 4. CDR3 sequence: CSVGGVGETQYF. For the CDR3, the DNA is TGCAGCGTCGGGGGGGTGGGAGAGACCCAGTACTTC.

This clone was seen a few times. The gene calls are TRBV6-5 and TRBJ2-7, with 7 nucleotides matching TRBD1. Germline CDR1 is MNHEY and CDR2 is SVGAGI. The CDR3 extends over 14 amino acids. V dropped 9 bases and J dropped 0; count of bases not matched to a gene: 8. The CDR3 DNA follows: TGTGCCAGTAGCCGGGACAGCAGCTCCTACGAGCAGTACTTC. Translation gives CASSRDSSSYEQYF.

This clone turned up a few times. V gene TRBV6-2 or TRBV6-3 combines with J gene TRBJ1-1; 7 bases align to TRBD1. From germline, CDR1 is MNHEY and CDR2 SVGEGT. The CDR3 extends over 14 amino acids. Trimming removed 6 bases from V and 4 bases from J; junction bases left unmatched: 8. The CDR3 spells CASSDPTGLTEAFF. The DNA for the CDR3 is TGTGCCAGCAGCGACCCGACAGGGCTCACTGAAGCTTTCTTT.

The chain links TRBV15 to TRBJ2-1; D is perhaps TRBD2 (5 bases). V lost 2 bases, J lost 0 bases, and 11 bases lay in between. The germline CDR1 and CDR2 sequences are LNHNV and YYDKDF (reference sequence). The CDR3 sequence is 16 residues long. The CDR3 loop reads CATSRPKTSSYNEQFF. The CDR3 nucleotides read TGTGCCACCAGCAGACCCAAAACTAGCTCCTACAATGAGCAGTTCTTC. Full variable domain (outside the CDR3, taken from reference TRBV15 and TRBJ2-1): DAMVIQNPRYQVTQFGKPVTLSCSQTLNHNVMYWYQQKSSQAPKLLFHYYDKDFNNEADTPDNFQSRRPNTSFCFLDIRSPGLGDTAMYLCATSRPKTSSYNEQFFGPGTRLTVL.

The rearrangement joins TRBV6-2 or TRBV6-3 to TRBJ1-1; no definite D call. This CDR3 spans 14 amino acids. CDR1 is MNHEY and CDR2 is SVGEGT in the germline V gene. Trimming took 6 bases from V and 1 from J, leaving 12 bases between them. For the CDR3, the DNA is TGTGCCAGCAGCGATTACATTGAGAACACTGAAGCTTTCTTT. Encoded protein: CASSDYIENTEAFF.

This chain links TRBV7-9 with TRBJ2-2, with 9 positions matching TRBD1. This CDR3 region has 14 residues. Germline assignment: CDR1 SEHNR and CDR2 FQNEAQ (reference sequence). Unmatched junction bases numbered 6, after V lost 7 bases and J lost 6 bases. The CDR3 bases are TGTGCCAGCAATTTACAGGGGGCCGCCGGGGAGCTGTTTTTT. Its translation is CASNLQGAAGELFF.

The chain combines TRBV6-5 with TRBJ2-1, with D perhaps TRBD2 (6 bases). The germline V gene encodes CDR1 MNHEY and CDR2 SVGAGI. CDR3 length: 13 residues. Between the trimmed V and J ends, which lost 2 bases and 7 bases, there was a span of 9 bases. In nucleotides, the CDR3 is TGTGCCAGCAGTTACGGCGGGGTAAATGAGCAGTTCTTC. Translation: CASSYGGVNEQFF.

In this sample, this clone turned up once. The rearrangement joins TRBV4-3 to TRBJ2-1; D not certain. The CDR3 totals 14 residues. V lost 0 bases and J 8 bases, leaving 11 bases between the germline ends. Germline CDR1 reads LGHNA; CDR2 reads YSLEER. Here the CDR3 DNA reads TGCGCCAGCAGCCAAGATGGCCCGGGTGATGAGCAGTTCTTC. It yields the protein CASSQDGPGDEQFF.

The chain links TRBV5-1 to TRBJ2-7; weak D call: TRBD1 (5 bases). Trimming took off 5 bases at V and 3 bases at J, with 12 bases between the two ends. Germline CDR1 is SGHRS and CDR2 is YFSETQ. The CDR3 loop spans 13 amino acids. CDR3 DNA sequence: TGCGCCAGCAGTCGGATCCAGGGCTACGAGCAGTACTTC. This translates into CASSRIQGYEQYF.

The chain has TRBV5-1 and TRBJ2-1; the D is unclear. The CDR3 sequence is 12 residues long. Deletions cut 4 bases from V and 3 bases from J, with 5 bases between. Germline V CDR1 and CDR2: SGHRS, YFSETQ. CDR3 loop: CASSPNYNEQFF. CDR3 DNA: TGCGCCAGCAGCCCAAACTACAATGAGCAGTTCTTC.

The table lists this clone with a count of one. J is TRBJ2-1 and V is TRBV28; the match to TRBD2 covers 9 bases. Germline CDR1 and CDR2: MDHEN and SYDVKM. CDR3 size: 13 residues. V dropped 2 bases and J dropped 10; count of bases not matched to a gene: 3. This CDR3 is CASSLPGLAEQFF. CDR3 DNA: TGTGCCAGCAGTTTACCCGGACTAGCGGAGCAGTTCTTC.

The V call is TRBV5-5, the J call TRBJ1-6; a weak D match, TRBD1 (5 bases). V dropped 1 base and J dropped 7 bases, with 9 bases sitting between them. Germline assignment: CDR1 SGHKS and CDR2 YYEKEE (reference sequence). The CDR3 covers 14 residues. The CDR3 DNA is TGTGCCAGCAGCTTGTCAGGGATCAATTCACCCCTCCACTTT. Translation: CASSLSGINSPLHF.

This chain joins TRBV30 and TRBJ2-2, with D unresolved. This CDR3 spans 12 amino acids. The V end lost 2 bases, the J end lost 6 bases, and 7 bases lay between the germline ends. Looked up from germline, CDR1 is GTSNPN and CDR2 is SVGIG (reference sequence). The CDR3 sequence: CAWSPGPGELFF. CDR3 bases: TGTGCCTGGAGTCCAGGCCCCGGGGAGCTGTTTTTT.

This chain links TRBV7-9 with TRBJ2-5; TRBD1 aligns across 9 bases. CDR3 length: 14 residues. The V segment lost 5 bases and the J segment 3 bases; nucleotides outside the gene matches: 4. CDR1 and CDR2 (germline): SEHNR, FQNEAQ (reference sequence). CDR3 protein: CASSPTGGKETQYF. CDR3 DNA: TGTGCCAGCAGCCCGACAGGGGGGAAAGAGACCCAGTACTTC. The full variable domain, with the rest looked up from reference TRBV7-9 and TRBJ2-5, is DTGVSQNPRHKITKRGQNVTFRCDPISEHNRLYWYRQTLGQGPEFLTYFQNEAQLEKSRLLSDRFSAERPKGSFSTLEIQRTEQGDSAMYLCASSPTGGKETQYFGPGTRLLVL.

The V gene is TRBV27, the J gene TRBJ2-3; 8 nucleotides match TRBD2. CDR1 is MNHEY and CDR2 is SMNVEV in the germline V gene (reference sequence). With V trimmed by 2 bases and J by 2 bases, 12 bases remained unmatched. This CDR3 is built from 18 residues. The CDR3 sequence is CASSLHFASGRATDTQYF. The CDR3 bases are TGTGCCAGCAGTTTACATTTCGCCAGCGGGAGAGCCACAGATACGCAGTATTTT.

The rearrangement links TRBV11-2 to TRBJ1-1; D gene unclear. CDR3 length: 11 amino acids. Germline-derived CDR1 and CDR2 are SGHAT and FQNNGV. The V and J ends lost 6 bases and 3 bases respectively, with 5 bases between them. The CDR3 spells CASSRDTEAFF. For the CDR3, the DNA is TGTGCCAGCAGTCGGGACACTGAAGCTTTCTTT.

The V call is TRBV18, the J call TRBJ1-4; D is perhaps TRBD1 (6 bases). Per the germline V gene, CDR1 is KGHSH and CDR2 is LQKENI. V shed 5 bases and J shed 7 bases, with 29 bases lying between them. The CDR3 totals 19 residues. The CDR3 DNA sequence: TGTGCCAGCTCAACGGGAGCGGGGGCGCGCTGGGAAATTGTTGAAAAACTGTTTTTT. Translating gives CASSTGAGARWEIVEKLFF.

This clone was recorded only once. The chain links TRBV11-2 to TRBJ1-1; a weak D match, TRBD1 (5 bases). The CDR3 is 16 amino acids. With 4 bases removed from V and 0 bases from J, the gap between germline ends came to 15 bases. The germline gives CDR1 SGHAT, CDR2 FQNNGV. CDR3 region: CASSSRQTNMNTEAFF. The DNA for the CDR3 is TGTGCCAGCAGCTCCCGACAGACAAATATGAACACTGAAGCTTTCTTT.

The J gene is TRBJ2-3, the V gene TRBV19; 10 nucleotides match TRBD1. CDR1 is LNHDA and CDR2 is SQIVND in the germline V gene (reference sequence). The V and J ends lost 4 bases and 2 bases, in that order; junction bases with no gene match: 6. CDR3 length: 16 residues. In DNA, the CDR3 is TGTGCCAGTAGTACCCCGACAGGGGGCAACACAGATACGCAGTATTTT. This codes for CASSTPTGGNTDTQYF.

This clone has more than one count but fewer than ten. V and J are TRBV18 and TRBJ1-6; 8 bases are a match to TRBD1. CDR3 length equals 15 residues. Per germline, CDR1 KGHSH and CDR2 LQKENI. Losses at the gene ends were 1 base for V and 7 bases for J; bases not matched to a gene: 3. The CDR3 DNA reads as TGTGCCAGCTCACCACTTGGACAGGGAAATTCACCCCTCCACTTT. Amino acid sequence: CASSPLGQGNSPLHF.